This T cell receptor beta chain was recovered during a study of CD8+CD57+ T cells in acquired aplastic anemia. CD8+CD57+ cell expansion, shown by flow cytometry, had occurred in the patients selected for sequencing. By the time of blood sampling, patients had still received no therapy. Genomic DNA templated the TCR beta VDJ and CDR3 profiling. MiXCR, run by TCRdb on the reads, gives a single entry per CDR3 protein. The data contain about 180,000 distinct CDR3 sequences, more than 45% of them seen just once; the ten biggest clones take up more than 1%. Trimming took 5 bases from V and 4 from J, leaving 12 bases between them. The CDR3 is made up of 13 amino acids. Germline V gives CDR1 DFQATT, CDR2 SNEGSKA (reference sequence). A word on this clonotype: What it recognizes is unknown.

The study's findings and limits: Patients shared approximately 30 CD8+ CDR3 sequences with controls. Significance was not reached for CD8+ Simpson's diversity between patients and controls.

This receptor was obtained from a human donor with aplastic anemia. Sequencing was carried out using sorted CD4+, CD8+, or CD8+CD57+ T cells (not recorded which) from PBMCs. This chain joins TRBV20-1 and TRBJ2-1; D gene uncertain. The CDR3 region has the DNA TGCAGTGCTTTGAAACCCCAGTACAATGAGCAGTTCTTC. The encoded protein is CSALKPQYNEQFF.